The 11 T cell receptor beta chains below come from one sample, sequenced in a study of T cell repertoires in cytomegalovirus infection (dated by TCRdb to between 2018 and 2021). The instrument was an Illumina HiSeq 1500. TCRdb reprocessing: public reads trimmed at Q25 with fastp, clones called with MiXCR, in-frame beta chains kept. Each entry merges the rows of one CDR3 protein and shows their most common DNA and genes. The sample contains roughly 630,000 distinct CDR3 sequences, roughly a quarter of them found a single time. 8% of the sample goes to the ten largest clones. The sample consisted of CD8+ T cells from PBMCs. The receptors come from a human donor in good health (CMV status not recorded). Some clones in this sample may be carry-over from other donors' samples.

J is TRBJ2-1 and V is TRBV29-1; 13 bases agree with TRBD2. The CDR3 consists of 13 residues. The ends lost 8 bases at V and 5 bases at J; junction bases unmatched: 3. Germline CDR1 is SQVTM and CDR2 is ANQGSEA. CDR3 nucleotide sequence: TGCAGCCAACTAGCGGGGGGGGACAATGAGCAGTTCTTC. It is translated as CSQLAGGDNEQFF.

V is TRBV7-9 and J is TRBJ1-5; TRBD1 matches 8 bases. Trimming at V came to 5 bases and at J to 6 bases, leaving 9 bases not matched to a gene. The CDR3 is 15 residues long. CDR1 is SEHNR, CDR2 FQNEAQ, per germline (reference sequence). The CDR3 DNA follows: TGTGCCAGCAGCCACGACAGGGGTACAAGTCAGCCCCAGCATTTT. Translation: CASSHDRGTSQPQHF. The full variable domain, with the rest looked up from reference TRBV7-9 and TRBJ1-5, is DTGVSQNPRHKITKRGQNVTFRCDPISEHNRLYWYRQTLGQGPEFLTYFQNEAQLEKSRLLSDRFSAERPKGSFSTLEIQRTEQGDSAMYLCASSHDRGTSQPQHFGDGTRLSIL.

The V and J genes are TRBV5-4 and TRBJ2-1; 11 nucleotides line up with TRBD2. The CDR3 sequence is 15 residues long. Germline trimming cut 4 bases from V and 8 bases from J; bases unmatched to any gene: 8. From germline, CDR1 is SGHNT and CDR2 YYREEE (reference sequence). The CDR3: CASSISGGAPDEQFF. CDR3 bases: TGTGCCAGCAGCATTAGCGGGGGGGCCCCCGATGAGCAGTTCTTC.

This clonotype was seen more than once but under ten times. CDR3 sequence reads: CASFSSPGKRTSTDTQYF. CDR3 in DNA: TGTGCCAGCTTCTCTTCCCCCGGGAAGCGGACTAGCACAGATACGCAGTATTTT. This rearrangement joins TRBV28 to TRBJ2-3; D might be TRBD2 (5 bases). The CDR3 loop spans 18 amino acids. Trimming took off 8 bases at V and 0 bases at J, with 24 bases between the two ends. Germline loops: CDR1 MDHEN, CDR2 SYDVKM.

The gene calls are TRBV28 and TRBJ2-7, with D unclear. CDR3 length: 16 amino acids. The germline CDR1 and CDR2 sequences are MDHEN and SYDVKM. Trimming took 6 bases from V and 0 from J, leaving 18 bases between them. CDR3 coding DNA: TGTGCCAGCAGCCCCTCCCTAGGTCGGAGCTCCTACGAGCAGTACGTC. Translated, it gives CASSPSLGRSSYEQYV.

The chain links TRBV29-1 to TRBJ2-1, with 12 positions matching TRBD1. The CDR3 sequence is 16 residues long. J was trimmed by 2 bases and V by 7 bases; bases with no gene match: 9. Per germline, CDR1 SQVTM and CDR2 ANQGSEA. The CDR3 coding sequence is TGCAGCGCCCGGGACAGGGGGCCCACCACCTACAATGAGCAGTTCTTC. This sequence encodes CSARDRGPTTYNEQFF.

CDR3 residues: CASRGRIHEQYV. CDR3 bases: TGTGCCAGTCGAGGGAGAATTCACGAGCAGTACGTC. The chain employs TRBV6-1 and TRBJ2-7; possible D gene TRBD2, 5 bases. The CDR3 is 12 amino acids. Trimming took 9 bases from V and 5 from J, leaving 14 bases between them. In germline, CDR1 is MNHNS, CDR2 SASEGT.

The chain is built from TRBV14 and TRBJ2-2; 12 bases match TRBD2. In germline, CDR1 is SGHDN, CDR2 FVKESK. V lost 4 bases, J lost 3 bases, and 12 bases stayed unmatched. This CDR3 has 19 residues. CDR3 coding DNA: TGTGCCAGCAGCCCCGGACTAGCGGGGAGGTTTTTGTACACCGGGGAGCTGTTTTTT. Residues: CASSPGLAGRFLYTGELFF.

CDR3 DNA sequence: TGTGCCAGCAGCCACCGGGACAGGCCCTACGAGCAGTACGTC. Protein product: CASSHRDRPYEQYV. The chain uses TRBV5-4 and TRBJ2-7; 8 bases are a match to TRBD1. CDR3 size: 14 residues. Unmatched junction bases numbered 5, after V lost 4 bases and J lost 2 bases. The germline gives CDR1 SGHNT, CDR2 YYREEE (reference sequence).

This clonotype was picked up many times. V gene TRBV7-6 combines with J gene TRBJ2-1; D unclear. Germline-derived CDR1 and CDR2 are SGHVS and FNYEAQ. The CDR3 has 13 amino acids. Trimming left V 1 base short and J 9 bases short, with 10 bases between. The CDR3 nucleotides are TGTGCCAGCAGCTTAGGTGATAGTGGTGAGCAGTTCTTC. As protein: CASSLGDSGEQFF.

This rearrangement joins TRBV2 to TRBJ2-1; 9 nucleotides match TRBD2. The V segment lost 11 bases and the J segment 1 base; nucleotides outside the gene matches: 3. CDR1 and CDR2 from the germline V gene are SNHLY and FYNNEI. CDR3 size: 13 residues. The chain's CDR3 is CAVSGGSYNEQFF. The CDR3 DNA reads as TGTGCCGTTAGCGGGGGTTCCTACAATGAGCAGTTCTTC.